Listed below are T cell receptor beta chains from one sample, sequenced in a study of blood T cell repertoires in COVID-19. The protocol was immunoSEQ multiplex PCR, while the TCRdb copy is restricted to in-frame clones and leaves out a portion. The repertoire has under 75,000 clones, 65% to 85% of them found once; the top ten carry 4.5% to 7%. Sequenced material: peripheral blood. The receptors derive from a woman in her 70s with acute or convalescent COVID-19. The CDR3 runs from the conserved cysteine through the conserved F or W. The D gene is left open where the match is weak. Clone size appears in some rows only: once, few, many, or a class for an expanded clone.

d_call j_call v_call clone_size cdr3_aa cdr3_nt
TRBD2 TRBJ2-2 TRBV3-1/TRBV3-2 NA CASKLAGGELFF TGTGCCAGCAAACTAGCGGGGGGGGAGCTGTTTTTT
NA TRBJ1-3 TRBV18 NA CASSHWGYIRTGNTIYF TGTGCCAGCTCACACTGGGGCTATATCCGGACTGGAAACACCATATATTTT
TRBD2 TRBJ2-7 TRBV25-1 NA CASSESWATSGSYEQYF TGTGCCAGCAGTGAATCATGGGCGACTAGCGGTTCCTACGAGCAGTACTTC
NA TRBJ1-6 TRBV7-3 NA CASSLDRFGSPLHF TGTGCCAGCAGCTTAGACAGGTTTGGTTCACCCCTCCACTTT
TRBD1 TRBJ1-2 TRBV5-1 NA CASSLGTGSFYGYTF TGCGCCAGCAGCTTGGGGACAGGGTCCTTCTATGGCTACACCTTC
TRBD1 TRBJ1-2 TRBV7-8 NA CASSLSGAGGYGYTF TGTGCCAGCAGCCTAAGCGGTGCAGGGGGCTATGGCTACACCTTC
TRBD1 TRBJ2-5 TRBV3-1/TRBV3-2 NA CASSRTRQGGGETQYF TGTGCCAGCAGCCGTACTAGACAGGGGGGGGGAGAGACCCAGTACTTC
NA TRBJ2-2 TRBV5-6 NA CASSSIGKGRIGELFF TGTGCCAGCAGCTCAATCGGAAAAGGGAGAATCGGGGAGCTGTTTTTT
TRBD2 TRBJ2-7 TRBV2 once CASSEHKRGDYEQYF TGTGCCAGCAGTGAACATAAGCGGGGGGACTACGAGCAGTACTTC
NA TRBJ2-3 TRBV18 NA CASSPRRGSTDTQYF TGTGCCAGCTCACCTCGACGGGGTAGCACAGATACGCAGTATTTT
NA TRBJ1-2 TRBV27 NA CASSTRPQRGHGYTF TGTGCCAGCAGTACCCGGCCCCAGCGGGGTCATGGCTACACCTTC
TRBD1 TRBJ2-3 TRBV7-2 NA CASSLGGGPDTQYF TGTGCCAGCAGCTTAGGAGGGGGCCCAGATACGCAGTATTTT
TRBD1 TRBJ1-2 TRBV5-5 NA CASSLDRELGYTF TGTGCCAGCAGCTTAGACAGGGAGCTTGGCTACACCTTC
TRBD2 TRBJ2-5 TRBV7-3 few CASSFTSEETQYF TGTGCCAGCAGCTTTACTAGCGAAGAGACCCAGTACTTC
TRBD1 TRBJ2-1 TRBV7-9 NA CASSSPGTGGPNEQFF TGTGCCAGCAGCTCCCCCGGGACAGGGGGTCCCAATGAGCAGTTCTTC
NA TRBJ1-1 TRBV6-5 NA CASSTPGGTEAFF TGTGCCAGCAGTACCCCAGGTGGAACTGAAGCTTTCTTT
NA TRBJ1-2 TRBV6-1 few CASSESGKYGYTF TGTGCCAGCAGTGAATCGGGGAAGTATGGCTACACCTTC
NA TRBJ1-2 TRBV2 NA CASRLTLTVTNYGYTF TGTGCCAGCAGACTCACCTTGACAGTTACTAACTATGGCTACACCTTC
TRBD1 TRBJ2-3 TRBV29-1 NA CSVDRGRSTDTQYF TGCAGCGTTGATAGGGGGCGCAGCACAGATACGCAGTATTTT
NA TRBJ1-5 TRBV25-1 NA CASRGTDRNQPQHF TGTGCCAGCAGGGGGACTGATCGCAATCAGCCCCAGCATTTT
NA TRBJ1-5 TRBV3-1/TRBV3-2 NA CASSQAGDLRLSQPQHF TGTGCCAGCAGCCAAGCGGGGGATCTCCGTCTGTCACAGCCCCAGCATTTT
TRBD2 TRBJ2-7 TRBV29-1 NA CSATGTTIYEQYF TGCAGCGCCACCGGGACTACCATTTACGAGCAGTACTTC